This T cell receptor (beta chain) derives from a study of cytomegalovirus exposure and HLA in healthy donors. Study context: The 120 or so validation repertoires used the same platform as the roughly 670 first-cohort repertoires, a later analysis reported.

A note on this clone: Its antigen is unidentified.

Assay: immunoSEQ multiplex PCR; the TCRdb copy retains only in-frame clones and omits some. The sample contains fewer than 250,000 clones, 87% of which appear only once. Study results and caveats: It was confirmed in vitro that a few of the CMV-associated chains were specific for CMV antigens. The tendency of first-cohort TCR clusters to co-occur in the roughly 130 validation repertoires was the finding of a later analysis.

The CDR3 runs 14 residues. V shed 4 bases, J shed 6 bases, and the junction held 7 bases outside the gene matches. Germline V gene sequence: CDR1 SGHDT, CDR2 YYEEEE. This receptor was taken from a young man in good health and CMV-seronegative. The V gene is TRBV5-6, the J gene TRBJ2-7, with 10 nucleotides matching TRBD1. Input material: PBMCs. CDR3 DNA: TGTGCCAGCAGCCCCCCTGGGACAGGGGTCGAGCAGTACTTC. Encoded protein: CASSPPGTGVEQYF.